The entry below describes one T cell receptor beta chain. The method was immunoSEQ multiplex PCR; TCRdb's version includes in-frame clones alone and lacks a portion of them. The sample holds about 110,000 clones, around four fifths seen once. The sample belongs to a study of blood T cell repertoires in COVID-19. Across the whole study: Sources were T cells, B-cell-depleted T cells, or PBMCs; the material itself was cDNA or gDNA.

CDR1 and CDR2 (germline): SQVTM, ANQGSEA. V was shortened by 1 base and J by 7 bases, with 13 bases between the two germline ends. CDR3 size: 13 residues. The origin of this receptor is an older woman with acute or convalescent COVID-19. Sequencing was performed on peripheral blood. The V call is TRBV29-1, the J call TRBJ1-2; weak D call: TRBD1 (5 bases). CDR3 sequence (DNA): TGCAGCGTTGAAGGGGGGGTTGGTGGTGGCTACACCTTC. Its translation: CSVEGGVGGGYTF.